A single sample gave rise to the 27 T cell receptor beta chains below, sequenced in a study of identical twins. TCRdb fed the 5' RACE reads into MiXCR, producing one record per CDR3 protein. The profile shows 690,000 or so distinct CDR3 sequences, roughly 8% of them singletons. This sample was also put to use in a study of yellow fever vaccine responses in identical twins.

Sequencing was performed on PBMCs. These receptors originate from a woman under 30 in good health.

This clonotype has just a few counts. This chain links TRBV5-1 with TRBJ2-5; TRBD2 matches 13 bases. Germline assignment: CDR1 SGHRS and CDR2 YFSETQ. Germline trimming cut 4 bases from V and 5 bases from J; bases unmatched to any gene: 11. This CDR3 region has 17 residues. The CDR3 nucleotides read TGCGCCAGCAGCCCCTCCGTACTAGCGGGGGGGCCCGAGACCCAGTACTTC. This codes for CASSPSVLAGGPETQYF.

This clonotype was seen once. The chain employs TRBV21-1 and TRBJ2-2; the table calls TRBD1, which could not be checked here. TRBV21-1 is a documented pseudogene. CDR3 length: 17 residues. The CDR3 loop is CASYNNRPGNFTGELFF. CDR3 sequence (DNA): TGTGCCAGCTACAACAACAGACCGGGAAACTTCACCGGGGAGCTGTTTTTT.

The chain carries TRBV20-1 and TRBJ1-5, with TRBD1 identical over 7 bases. The ends lost 4 bases at V and 4 bases at J; junction bases unmatched: 10. CDR3 length: 15 amino acids. Looked up from germline, CDR1 is DFQATT and CDR2 is SNEGSKA (reference sequence). CDR3 in amino acids: CSATPGQHFNQPQHF. In nucleotides, the CDR3 is TGCAGTGCTACACCGGGACAGCATTTTAATCAGCCCCAGCATTTT.

V gene TRBV3-1 combines with J gene TRBJ2-3; D gene uncertain. V was clipped by 5 bases and J by 2 bases, with 8 bases between them. Germline CDR1 and CDR2: LGHDT and YNNKEL (reference sequence). This CDR3 is built from 13 residues. CDR3 DNA sequence: TGTGCCAGCAGCAACCGAGCCACAGATACGCAGTATTTT. Translation: CASSNRATDTQYF.

This clonotype has at least ten counts. This chain joins TRBV3-1 and TRBJ1-1; 8 bases fit TRBD1. This CDR3 spans 14 amino acids. Germline assignment: CDR1 LGHDT and CDR2 YNNKEL (reference sequence). Trimming took 6 bases from V and 3 from J; bases not matched to a gene: 6. As DNA, the CDR3 is TGTGCCAGCAGACAACAGGGGGGCGACACTGAAGCTTTCTTT. This encodes CASRQQGGDTEAFF. Based on the CDR3 plus reference TRBV3-1 and TRBJ1-1, the full variable domain is DTAVSQTPKYLVTQMGNDKSIKCEQNLGHDTMYWYKQDSKKFLKIMFSYNNKELIINETVPNRFSPKSPDKAHLNLHINSLELGDSAVYFCASRQQGGDTEAFFGQGTRLTVV.

The rearrangement links TRBV27 to TRBJ2-3; the D is unclear. The CDR3 contains 16 residues. CDR1 and CDR2 (germline): MNHEY, SMNVEV (reference sequence). V lost 2 bases and J lost 3, with 15 bases in between. CDR3 sequence reads: CASSLTGRNPTDTQYF. The DNA of the CDR3 is TGTGCCAGCAGTTTAACCGGCCGGAATCCAACAGATACGCAGTATTTT.

This clonotype was counted only a few times. The rearrangement joins TRBV14 to TRBJ1-6, with D unclear. The CDR3 runs to 14 residues. V gave up 0 bases and J gave up 9 bases, with 9 bases separating them. Germline V lookup: CDR1 SGHDN, CDR2 FVKESK. The CDR3 DNA is TGTGCCAGCAGCCAAGAGGCAGATTCTTCACCCCTCCACTTT. This codes for CASSQEADSSPLHF.

CDR3 nucleotide sequence: TGTGCCAGCAGCTTAGTGGTGACAGGGCGCACTGAAGCTTTCTTT. This codes for CASSLVVTGRTEAFF. The chain uses TRBV11-2 and TRBJ1-1; 7 bases agree with TRBD1. The germline gives CDR1 SGHAT, CDR2 FQNNGV. The CDR3 spans 15 residues. V lost 1 base to trimming and J lost 4 bases; unmatched junction nucleotides: 6.

Many counts were recorded for this clonotype. The chain recombines TRBV5-1 with TRBJ2-2; perhaps TRBD1 as D (6 bases). CDR1 and CDR2 (germline): SGHRS, YFSETQ. Trimming took off 4 bases at V and 0 bases at J, with 10 bases between the two ends. The CDR3 runs to 15 residues. Written as DNA, the CDR3 is TGCGCCAGCAGCAGGACAGTCCCGAACACCGGGGAGCTGTTTTTT. Translating it yields CASSRTVPNTGELFF.

This clonotype was seen ten or more times. V usage is TRBV4-3 and J usage is TRBJ2-1; weak D call: TRBD1 (6 bases). The CDR3 length is 16 residues. Germline CDR1 and CDR2: LGHNA and YSLEER. The V and J ends lost 0 bases and 3 bases respectively, with 12 bases between them. Here the CDR3 reads CASSQDLGAIYNEQFF. The CDR3 coding sequence is TGCGCCAGCAGCCAAGATCTGGGGGCGATCTACAATGAGCAGTTCTTC.

The sample holds many counts of this clonotype. The rearrangement uses TRBV7-2 and TRBJ1-3; D not certain. Per the germline V gene, CDR1 is SGHTA and CDR2 is FQGNSA. The length of the CDR3 is 15 residues. Trimming stripped 5 bases from V and 3 bases from J, with 14 bases between. CDR3 DNA: TGTGCCAGCAGCGCCACAATAAGCTTTGGAAACACCATATATTTT. This gives the protein CASSATISFGNTIYF. Using reference TRBV7-2 and TRBJ1-3 for the parts outside the CDR3, the full variable domain is GAGVSQSPSNKVTEKGKDVELRCDPISGHTALYWYRQSLGQGLEFLIYFQGNSAPDKSGLPSDRFSAERTGGSVSTLTIQRTQQEDSAVYLCASSATISFGNTIYFGEGSWLTVV.

This clonotype was seen more than once but under ten times. The chain is built from TRBV20-1 and TRBJ2-7, with D possibly matching TRBD2 (6 bases). Germline assignment: CDR1 DFQATT and CDR2 SNEGSKA (reference sequence). Trimming removed 0 bases at V and 3 bases at J, with 9 bases between. This CDR3 contains 13 residues. The CDR3 DNA follows: TGCAGTGCTAGAGACATTAGCGGCTACGAGCAGTACTTC. It encodes CSARDISGYEQYF.

This clonotype was recorded once. This chain uses TRBV27 with TRBJ1-6; D is perhaps TRBD1 (6 bases). Trimming stripped 7 bases from V and 0 bases from J, with 25 bases between. This CDR3 is built from 20 residues. Per germline, CDR1 MNHEY and CDR2 SMNVEV (reference sequence). Here the CDR3 DNA reads TGTGCCAGCAAGTCCGCGCGGCTCCAGGGGTCGAGCTCCTATAATTCACCCCTCCACTTT. Translated: CASKSARLQGSSSYNSPLHF.

In its sample, this clonotype was seen many times. This rearrangement joins TRBV10-3 to TRBJ1-1; a possible D gene is TRBD1 (6 bases). Looked up from germline, CDR1 is ENHRY and CDR2 is SYGVKD. Trimming stripped 6 bases from V and 1 base from J, with 12 bases between. The CDR3 is 14 amino acids. The CDR3 protein is CAISSGTPNTEAFF. Here the CDR3 DNA reads TGTGCCATCAGCTCCGGGACACCGAACACTGAAGCTTTCTTT.

This clonotype appeared many times. The chain links TRBV9 to TRBJ1-2; D is uncertain. CDR3 length: 12 amino acids. Trimming left V 0 bases short and J 8 bases short, with 8 bases between. Germline-derived CDR1 and CDR2 are SGDLS and YYNGEE. CDR3 in DNA: TGTGCCAGCAGCGTAGGGGCTTCGGGCTACACCTTC. The encoded protein is CASSVGASGYTF.

This clonotype has more than one count but fewer than ten. V gene TRBV7-2 combines with J gene TRBJ2-5, with 7 bases aligning to TRBD2. V shed 2 bases, J shed 2 bases, and the junction held 5 bases outside the gene matches. The CDR3 loop spans 15 amino acids. Germline values: CDR1 SGHTA, CDR2 FQGNSA. CDR3 loop: CASSLSPSGQETQYF. DNA of the CDR3: TGTGCCAGCAGCTTAAGCCCTAGCGGTCAAGAGACCCAGTACTTC.

CDR3 in amino acids: CASSQDQREGHEQYF. CDR3 coding DNA: TGCGCCAGCAGCCAAGACCAACGGGAGGGGCACGAGCAGTACTTC. V usage is TRBV4-1 and J usage is TRBJ2-7, with 8 bases matching TRBD2. The V gene's germline CDR1 is MGHRA and CDR2 YSYEKL. The trim removed 0 bases at V and 5 bases at J, leaving 6 bases unmatched. This CDR3 spans 15 amino acids.

This clonotype was seen only a few times. J is TRBJ2-3 and V is TRBV5-1; possibly TRBD2 for D (5 bases). V was trimmed by 0 bases and J by 3 bases, leaving 17 bases between them. There are 17 residues in the CDR3. In germline, CDR1 is SGHRS, CDR2 YFSETQ. For the CDR3, the DNA is TGCGCCAGCAGCTTGGCCGTGGCTAGCACATCGACAGATACGCAGTATTTT. Its protein product is CASSLAVASTSTDTQYF.

V gene TRBV27 combines with J gene TRBJ2-7, with 7 bases identical to TRBD2. V shed 8 bases and J 3 bases; nucleotides not matched to a gene: 16. There are 16 residues in the CDR3. Germline V gene sequence: CDR1 MNHEY, CDR2 SMNVEV (reference sequence). CDR3 region: CASRGALAEKYYEQYF. The CDR3 DNA reads as TGTGCCAGCCGTGGAGCTCTAGCGGAGAAATACTACGAGCAGTACTTC.

This clonotype was observed a handful of times. The V and J genes are TRBV4-2 and TRBJ2-5; 8 bases map to TRBD2. CDR3 length: 20 amino acids. Germline loops: CDR1 LGHNA, CDR2 YNFKEQ. V was clipped by 1 base and J by 5 bases; unmatched bases: 21. The CDR3 bases are TGTGCCAGCAGCCAAGGGAGGGACTTCGGGGAGCGGGAGATCAGTGAGACCCAGTACTTC. It yields the protein CASSQGRDFGEREISETQYF.

This clonotype was seen ten or more times. The chain combines TRBV2 with TRBJ2-2; 9 nucleotides agree with TRBD1. This CDR3 has 13 amino acids. The ends lost 4 bases at V and 7 bases at J; junction bases unmatched: 1. CDR1 and CDR2 (germline): SNHLY, FYNNEI. The CDR3 here is CASSGQGVGELFF. The CDR3 region has the DNA TGTGCCAGCAGTGGACAGGGGGTCGGGGAGCTGTTTTTT.

The V call is TRBV21-1, the J call TRBJ1-6; TRBD1 was called by the table and not checked on the DNA. TRBV21-1 is given as a pseudogene. The CDR3 is made up of 15 amino acids. CDR3 bases: TGTGCCAGCAGCCCCGGGGCAGGGGGTCATTCACCCCTCCACTTT. Protein: CASSPGAGGHSPLHF.

The rearrangement links TRBV7-9 to TRBJ2-5, with D possibly TRBD1 on 5 matching bases. CDR3 size: 14 residues. V was trimmed by 1 base and J by 2 bases, leaving 8 bases between them. The germline V gene encodes CDR1 SEHNR and CDR2 FQNEAQ (reference sequence). The DNA of the CDR3 is TGTGCCAGCAGCTTAGGGACACATCAAGAGACCCAGTACTTC. Residues: CASSLGTHQETQYF.

The chain joins TRBV4-3 to TRBJ2-5; 8 nucleotides agree with TRBD1. The V gene end was trimmed by 4 bases and the J gene end by 3 bases; junction bases not matched to a gene: 7. Germline loops: CDR1 LGHNA, CDR2 YSLEER. The CDR3 loop spans 15 amino acids. The chain's CDR3 is CASSRQGSSEETQYF. The CDR3 DNA is TGCGCCAGCAGCCGACAGGGGAGTTCAGAAGAGACCCAGTACTTC.

This clonotype was picked up many times. This chain uses TRBV12-3 or TRBV12-4 with TRBJ1-4; unclear D gene. V lost 6 bases, J lost 6 bases, and 20 bases lay in between. The CDR3 consists of 16 residues. The chain's CDR3 is CASSHRTGILYEKLFF. The CDR3 DNA is TGTGCCAGCAGCCATAGGACGGGTATCCTGTATGAAAAACTGTTTTTT.

This clonotype was seen only a few times. The chain carries TRBV20-1 and TRBJ2-2; D unclear. The CDR3 sequence is 12 residues long. The V gene's germline CDR1 is DFQATT and CDR2 SNEGSKA (reference sequence). V lost 2 bases, J lost 3 bases, and 4 bases lay in between. CDR3 DNA: TGCAGTGCTAGAAAGGACACCGGGGAGCTGTTTTTT. It is translated as CSARKDTGELFF.

On this clonotype itself: One end of the junction is discordant with germline, which a read error may explain. The V call is TRBV4-3, the J call TRBJ2-1; 7 bases line up with TRBD2. Germline CDR1 reads LGHNA; CDR2 reads YSLEER. This CDR3 has 18 amino acids. The chain's CDR3 is CAGSQDWASGYFGNEQFF. The DNA for the CDR3 is TGCGCCGGCAGCCAAGACTGGGCTAGCGGATACTTCGGCAATGAGCAGTTCTTC.